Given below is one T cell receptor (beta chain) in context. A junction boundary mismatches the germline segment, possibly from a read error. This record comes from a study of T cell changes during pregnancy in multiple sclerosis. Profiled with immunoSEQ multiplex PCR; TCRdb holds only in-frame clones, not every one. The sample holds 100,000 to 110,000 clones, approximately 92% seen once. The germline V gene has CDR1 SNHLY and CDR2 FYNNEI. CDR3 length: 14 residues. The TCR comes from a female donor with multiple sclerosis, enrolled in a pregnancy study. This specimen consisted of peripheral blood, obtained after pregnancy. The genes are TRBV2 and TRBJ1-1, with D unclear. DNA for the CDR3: TGTGCCAGCAGTGAACTGGGAGCAAGCACTGAGGCTTTCTTT. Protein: CASSELGASTEAFF.